A single sample is the source of the 14 T cell receptor beta chains below, sequenced in a study of T-cell reconstitution after alpha-beta-depleted transplantation in children. As it was prepared, the TCRbeta library received unique molecular identifiers. TCRdb reanalysed the PCR reads using MiXCR and keeps one entry per CDR3 protein. The data show about 270,000 distinct CDR3 sequences, with 9.5% to 10% seen just once and around 9.1% held by the top ten. The specimen comprised PBMCs from the stem cell graft donor, sampled from the stem cell graft. The receptors originated from a human donor who donated a stem cell graft to a child with SCID.

This clonotype was counted at least ten times. The chain combines TRBV7-9 with TRBJ2-1; D is perhaps TRBD1 or TRBD2 (6 bases each). With 10 bases removed from V and 4 bases from J, the gap between germline ends came to 20 bases. This CDR3 comprises 15 residues. The germline V gene encodes CDR1 SEHNR and CDR2 FQNEAQ (reference sequence). Here the CDR3 DNA reads TGTGCCACCACGACCGGGGGCAATAAATACAATGAGCAGTTCTTC. This gives the protein CATTTGGNKYNEQFF.

This clonotype was seen more than once but under ten times. The rearrangement links TRBV6-5 to TRBJ1-1; 8 nucleotides agree with TRBD1. The germline V gene has CDR1 MNHEY and CDR2 SVGAGI. V lost 6 bases and J lost 10; bases outside the gene matches: 4. This CDR3 contains 11 residues. The CDR3 reads CASSRGLVAFF. CDR3 sequence (DNA): TGTGCCAGCAGCAGGGGGCTCGTAGCTTTCTTT.

This clonotype was picked up a small number of times. The J gene is TRBJ2-1, the V gene TRBV2, with D tentatively TRBD2 (6 bases). Looked up from germline, CDR1 is SNHLY and CDR2 is FYNNEI. V was clipped by 8 bases and J by 8 bases, with 31 bases between them. There are 18 residues in the CDR3. The CDR3 sequence is CASSKGRGGPTTTYEQFF. In DNA, the CDR3 is TGTGCCAGCTCGAAGGGCAGAGGAGGGCCCACTACCACTTATGAGCAGTTCTTC.

This clonotype appeared many times. The chain is built from TRBV12-3 or TRBV12-4 and TRBJ1-3, with TRBD1 as a possible D gene (5 bases). V was pared by 10 bases and J by 0 bases, with 10 bases between. The CDR3 extends over 13 amino acids. CDR3 DNA sequence: TGTGCCACCCCAGGGCGCTCTGGAAACACCATATATTTT. It yields the protein CATPGRSGNTIYF.

This clonotype was found many times. The rearrangement uses TRBV5-1 and TRBJ2-5; the match to TRBD2 covers 7 bases. There are 14 residues in the CDR3. Germline trimming cut 4 bases from V and 5 bases from J; bases unmatched to any gene: 8. Per germline, CDR1 SGHRS and CDR2 YFSETQ. The CDR3 protein is CASSRGLVDETQYF. DNA for the CDR3: TGCGCCAGCAGCAGAGGACTAGTTGATGAGACCCAGTACTTC.

The V call is TRBV19, the J call TRBJ2-1; 13 nucleotides align to TRBD2. Germline V gene sequence: CDR1 LNHDA, CDR2 SQIVND (reference sequence). This CDR3 is built from 16 residues. V shed 5 bases and J 4 bases; nucleotides not matched to a gene: 5. The CDR3 here is CASSFRTSGSYNEQFF. CDR3 sequence (DNA): TGTGCCAGTAGTTTTCGGACTAGCGGGAGTTACAATGAGCAGTTCTTC.

This clonotype has just a few counts. The V call is TRBV29-1, the J call TRBJ1-1; D is undetermined. V was shortened by 6 bases and J by 4 bases, with 15 bases between the two germline ends. This CDR3 has 13 amino acids. Germline-derived CDR1 and CDR2 are SQVTM and ANQGSEA. The CDR3 sequence: CSVEVDPVTEAFF. CDR3 bases: TGCAGCGTGGAGGTTGATCCCGTCACTGAAGCTTTCTTT.

This clonotype occurred a few times. The chain uses TRBV6-1 and TRBJ2-3, with TRBD2 matching 8 bases. The V gene end was trimmed by 4 bases and the J gene end by 0 bases; junction bases not matched to a gene: 6. Germline CDR1 and CDR2: MNHNS and SASEGT. This CDR3 has 16 amino acids. The CDR3 region is CASSAWRGASTDTQYF. The DNA for the CDR3 is TGTGCCAGCAGTGCTTGGCGGGGGGCAAGCACAGATACGCAGTATTTT.

This clonotype was seen more than once but under ten times. The chain carries TRBV7-3 and TRBJ2-3; 9 bases line up with TRBD1. The CDR3 contains 14 residues. Germline loops: CDR1 SGHTA, CDR2 FQGTGA. Unmatched junction bases numbered 0, after V lost 4 bases and J lost 1 base. The CDR3 sequence: CASSWTGGTDTQYF. In nucleotides, the CDR3 is TGTGCCAGCAGCTGGACAGGGGGCACAGATACGCAGTATTTT. Looking up the rest from reference TRBV7-3 and TRBJ2-3 gives the full variable domain: GAGVSQTPSNKVTEKGKYVELRCDPISGHTALYWYRQSLGQGPEFLIYFQGTGAADDSGLPNDRFFAVRPEGSVSTLKIQRTERGDSAVYLCASSWTGGTDTQYFGPGTRLTVL.

This clonotype was seen more than once but under ten times. The V and J genes are TRBV10-1 and TRBJ2-2, with 9 bases lining up with TRBD1. V lost 6 bases, J lost 7 bases, and 9 bases stayed unmatched. Germline V lookup: CDR1 WNHNN, CDR2 SYGVQD (reference sequence). This CDR3 region has 15 residues. CDR3 sequence reads: CASSSIQGAGGELFF. The CDR3 DNA reads TGCGCCAGCAGCTCGATACAGGGGGCTGGCGGGGAGCTGTTTTTT.

This clonotype was detected only a few times. In DNA form, the CDR3 reads TGTGCCAGCAGCTCCCAAACAGTGAACACTGAAGCTTTCTTT. Amino acids: CASSSQTVNTEAFF. The rearrangement links TRBV11-2 to TRBJ1-1; D remains ambiguous. The CDR3 spans 14 residues. The V end was cut by 4 bases, the J end by 0 bases, with 9 bases between. Germline assignment: CDR1 SGHAT and CDR2 FQNNGV.

This clonotype was picked up many times. This chain links TRBV3-1 with TRBJ2-7, with unresolved D. Trimming cost V 2 bases and J 2 bases, with 4 bases left between them. The V gene's germline CDR1 is LGHDT and CDR2 YNNKEL (reference sequence). The CDR3 contains 12 residues. The CDR3 DNA sequence: TGTGCCAGCAGCCAATCTACCTACGAGCAGTACTTC. Translating gives CASSQSTYEQYF.

The V gene is TRBV12-3 or TRBV12-4, the J gene TRBJ1-1; a weak D match, TRBD1 (5 bases). CDR3 length: 15 residues. With 5 bases removed from V and 0 bases from J, the gap between germline ends came to 13 bases. CDR3 coding DNA: TGTGCCAGCAGTGGGGCAGTCAATTTGAACACTGAAGCTTTCTTT. Protein sequence: CASSGAVNLNTEAFF.

This clonotype was seen a handful of times. This chain links TRBV20-1 with TRBJ2-5; the D gene is possibly TRBD2 (7 bases). V lost 8 bases to trimming and J lost 1 base, with 17 bases between them. CDR1 and CDR2 (germline): DFQATT, SNEGSKA (reference sequence). The CDR3 has 14 amino acids. The CDR3 loop reads CSRGGGGSQETQYF. CDR3 DNA sequence: TGCAGTCGAGGGGGGGGGGGATCCCAAGAGACCCAGTACTTC.